The clone carrying this TCR beta chain appeared a few times. These data are taken from a study of shared clonotypes between healthy human individuals. The CDR3 is 16 amino acids. The J segment lost 5 bases and the V segment lost 3 bases, leaving 9 bases of the junction unmatched. Germline CDR1 reads SGHNT; CDR2 reads YYREEE (reference sequence). Every subset had its genomic DNA shared out evenly among several immunoSEQ plates. Measured with immunoSEQ multiplex PCR; TCRdb has only the in-frame clones, and not every one. Here the sample spans about 1 million clones, approximately 68% being singletons. Sequenced sample: memory CD4+ T cells sorted from blood. The subset denotes: CD45RA-negative fraction. This TCR was recovered from a man aged 18 to 30 in good health. This rearrangement joins TRBV5-4 to TRBJ2-5; 11 nucleotides align to TRBD2. As DNA, the CDR3 is TGTGCCAGCAGCTCCCGGACTAGCGGGCCCATGGAGACCCAGTACTTC. As protein: CASSSRTSGPMETQYF. Full variable domain (rest looked up from reference TRBV5-4 and TRBJ2-5): ETGVTQSPTHLIKTRGQQVTLRCSSQSGHNTVSWYQQALGQGPQFIFQYYREEENGRGNFPPRFSGLQFPNYSSELNVNALELDDSALYLCASSSRTSGPMETQYFGPGTRLLVL.